Below, one T cell receptor beta chain is given with its context. This record comes from a study of blood T cells in healthy people across ages. The CDR3 runs to 14 residues. CDR1 and CDR2 (germline): SGHDN, FVKESK. Trimming pared 1 base from V and 6 bases from J, leaving 10 bases between. Through a sample-barcoded 5' primer and a J-beta primer mix, a second PCR was run for roughly 7 to 11 cycles. In TCRdb, the 5' RACE reads were re-called with MiXCR into one record per CDR3 protein. The data hold around 650,000 distinct CDR3 sequences, with less than 45% observed a single time. V and J are TRBV14 and TRBJ1-5; D is unresolved. Input material: blood. The sequence was obtained from a man of 80 years or more in good health. CDR3 bases: TGTGCCAGCAGCCAAGGTGGGGAAAGTCAGCCCCAGCATTTT. This codes for CASSQGGESQPQHF. The variable domain in full, completed from reference TRBV14 and TRBJ1-5, reads EAGVTQFPSHSVIEKGQTVTLRCDPISGHDNLYWYRRVMGKEIKFLLHFVKESKQDESGMPNNRFLAERTGGTYSTLKVQPAELEDSGVYFCASSQGGESQPQHFGDGTRLSIL.